This is a list of T cell receptor beta chains from one sample in a study of cytomegalovirus exposure and HLA in healthy donors. The repertoire was sequenced with immunoSEQ multiplex PCR; TCRdb's copy has only in-frame clones and lacks some. The table records 60,000 or so clones, roughly 71% of them present only once. The sample was PBMCs. These receptors came from a man in his fifties or sixties in good health and CMV-seropositive. Both conserved end residues are part of each CDR3. D genes are given only for firm matches. Where a row states a size, it is once, few, many or the class of an expanded clone; other rows omit it.

CDR3 | DNA | size | D | J | V
CASSATGHGNTIYF | TGCGCCAGCAGCGCCACGGGACACGGAAACACCATATATTTT | - | - | TRBJ1-3 | TRBV5-1
CASSVARDRGSYEQYF | TGTGCCAGCAGTGTTGCCCGGGACAGGGGGTCCTACGAGCAGTACTTC | - | TRBD1 | TRBJ2-7 | TRBV6-1
CASAPLGQNIQYF | TGTGCCAGCGCCCCTTTGGGCCAGAACATTCAGTACTTC | - | - | TRBJ2-4 | TRBV5-6
CASSLAPAGRAEAFF | TGTGCCAGCAGCTTAGCCCCCGCAGGGAGGGCTGAAGCTTTCTTT | - | - | TRBJ1-1 | TRBV7-2
CAWSGESYYGYTF | TGTGCCTGGAGTGGAGAGTCTTACTATGGCTACACCTTC | - | - | TRBJ1-2 | TRBV30
CATSARQGNYGYTF | TGTGCCACCAGCGCCCGACAGGGAAACTATGGCTACACCTTC | few | TRBD1 | TRBJ1-2 | TRBV15
CAIRQGDGMNTEAFF | TGTGCCATCAGACAGGGAGATGGAATGAACACTGAAGCTTTCTTT | - | - | TRBJ1-1 | TRBV10-3
CSVDSGTGFSYEQYF | TGCAGCGTGGACTCCGGGACAGGGTTTTCCTACGAGCAGTACTTC | - | TRBD1 | TRBJ2-7 | TRBV29-1
CSASGTSGHQETQYF | TGCAGCGCGTCCGGGACTAGCGGACATCAAGAGACCCAGTACTTC | - | TRBD2 | TRBJ2-5 | TRBV29-1
CASSFWTGVRETQYF | TGTGCCAGCAGTTTCTGGACAGGGGTCCGCGAGACCCAGTACTTC | - | TRBD1 | TRBJ2-5 | TRBV27
CASSQSGQSSYNEQFF | TGCGCCAGCAGCCAATCCGGACAGAGCTCCTACAATGAGCAGTTCTTC | - | - | TRBJ2-1 | TRBV4-3
CASRRLAGGYEQYF | TGTGCCAGCAGGCGTCTAGCGGGGGGATACGAGCAGTACTTC | - | TRBD2 | TRBJ2-7 | TRBV11-2
CASSSRDTRTDTQYF | TGCGCCAGCAGCAGCCGGGACACCCGCACAGATACGCAGTATTTT | - | - | TRBJ2-3 | TRBV5-1
CSVEEGIAGGTDTQYF | TGCAGCGTTGAAGAAGGGATAGCGGGAGGGACAGATACGCAGTATTTT | once | TRBD2 | TRBJ2-3 | TRBV29-1
CASSYRQGGRETQYF | TGTGCCAGCAGTTATCGACAGGGAGGTCGAGAGACCCAGTACTTC | few | - | TRBJ2-5 | TRBV27
CASSPYLDRRNTEAFF | TGTGCCAGCAGCCCCTACCTGGACAGGAGGAACACTGAAGCTTTCTTT | - | TRBD1 | TRBJ1-1 | TRBV14
CASNQGRGETQYF | TGTGCCAGTAATCAGGGGCGTGGGGAGACCCAGTACTTC | - | - | TRBJ2-5 | TRBV19
CASSLGLPGGFF | TGTGCCAGCAGCTTAGGTCTCCCGGGTGGGTTCTTC | - | - | TRBJ2-1 | TRBV7-9
CASSALQLAGIEADTQYF | TGCGCCAGCAGCGCTCTGCAACTAGCGGGAATAGAGGCAGATACGCAGTATTTT | - | TRBD2 | TRBJ2-3 | TRBV5-1
CSVEGSFNYGYTF | TGCAGCGTTGAGGGCAGCTTTAACTATGGCTACACCTTC | - | - | TRBJ1-2 | TRBV29-1
CASSPWGVLQETQYF | TGTGCCAGCAGTCCATGGGGGGTTCTCCAAGAGACCCAGTACTTC | - | - | TRBJ2-5 | TRBV27
CASSFGGQTGELFF | TGTGCCAGCAGCTTCGGGGGGCAAACCGGGGAGCTGTTTTTT | - | - | TRBJ2-2 | TRBV5-4
CASSLEPNEKLFF | TGCGCCAGCAGCTTGGAGCCGAATGAAAAACTGTTTTTT | - | - | TRBJ1-4 | TRBV5-1
CASSNSGRGFF | TGTGCCAGCAGTAATAGCGGGAGGGGGTTCTTC | - | TRBD2 | TRBJ2-1 | TRBV7-2
CASSVRDSRTSLPGELFF | TGTGCCAGCAGCGTCCGGGACAGCAGAACAAGTCTTCCTGGGGAGCTGTTTTTT | - | TRBD1 | TRBJ2-2 | TRBV9
CASSKIRDRMNTEAFF | TGCGCCAGCAGTAAAATCCGGGACAGAATGAACACTGAAGCTTTCTTT | few | TRBD1 | TRBJ1-1 | TRBV10-2